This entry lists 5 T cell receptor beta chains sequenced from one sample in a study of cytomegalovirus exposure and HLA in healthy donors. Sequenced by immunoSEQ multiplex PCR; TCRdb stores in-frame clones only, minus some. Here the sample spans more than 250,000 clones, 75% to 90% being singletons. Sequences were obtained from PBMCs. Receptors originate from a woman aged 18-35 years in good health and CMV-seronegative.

CDR3 loop: CASSPLAAEQFF. CDR3 coding DNA: TGTGCCAGCTCACCCTTGGCGGCTGAGCAGTTCTTC. The chain couples TRBV18 to TRBJ2-1; D remains ambiguous. Trimming shortened V by 3 bases and J by 9 bases, and 9 bases separated the two germline ends. This CDR3 contains 12 residues. CDR1 KGHSH and CDR2 LQKENI come from the germline V gene.

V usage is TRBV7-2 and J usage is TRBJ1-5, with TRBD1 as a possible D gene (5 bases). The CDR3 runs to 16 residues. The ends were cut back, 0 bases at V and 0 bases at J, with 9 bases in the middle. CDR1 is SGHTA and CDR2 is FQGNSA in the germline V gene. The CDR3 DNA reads TGTGCCAGCAGCTTAGCCCAGGGAGGTAGCAATCAGCCCCAGCATTTT. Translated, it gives CASSLAQGGSNQPQHF.

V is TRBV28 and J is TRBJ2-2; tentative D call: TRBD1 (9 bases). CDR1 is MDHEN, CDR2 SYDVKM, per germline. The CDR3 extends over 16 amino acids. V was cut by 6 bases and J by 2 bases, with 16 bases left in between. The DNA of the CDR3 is TGTGCCAGCAGCGGGGGGGACAGGGTCAACACCGGGGAGCTGTTTTTT. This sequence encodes CASSGGDRVNTGELFF. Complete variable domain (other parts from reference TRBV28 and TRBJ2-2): DVKVTQSSRYLVKRTGEKVFLECVQDMDHENMFWYRQDPGLGLRLIYFSYDVKMKEKGDIPEGYSVSREKKERFSLILESASTNQTSMYLCASSGGDRVNTGELFFGEGSRLTVL.

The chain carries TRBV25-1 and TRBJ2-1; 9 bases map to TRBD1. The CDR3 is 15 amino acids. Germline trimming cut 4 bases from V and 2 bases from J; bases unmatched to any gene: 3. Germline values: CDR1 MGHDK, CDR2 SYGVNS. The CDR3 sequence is CASSARQGAYNEQFF. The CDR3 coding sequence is TGTGCCAGCAGTGCCCGACAGGGGGCCTACAATGAGCAGTTCTTC. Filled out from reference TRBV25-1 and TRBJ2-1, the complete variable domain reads EADIYQTPRYLVIGTGKKITLECSQTMGHDKMYWYQQDPGMELHLIHYSYGVNSTEKGDLSSESTVSRIRTEHFPLTLESARPSHTSQYLCASSARQGAYNEQFFGPGTRLTVL.

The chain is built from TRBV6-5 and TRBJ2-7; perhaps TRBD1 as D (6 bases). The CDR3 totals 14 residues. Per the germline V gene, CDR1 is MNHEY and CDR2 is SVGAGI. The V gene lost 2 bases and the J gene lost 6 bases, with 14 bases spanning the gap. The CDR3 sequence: CASSYVGAPPEQYF. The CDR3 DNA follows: TGTGCCAGCAGTTACGTGGGGGCACCCCCCGAGCAGTACTTC.